These T cell receptor beta chains were read from a single sample in a study of T cells after yellow fever vaccination. TCRdb reanalysed the 5' RACE reads using MiXCR and keeps one entry per CDR3 protein. The sample has 150,000 to 200,000 distinct CDR3 sequences; about 11% are singletons. Sequencing used CD8+ T cells sorted from PBMCs, obtained 15 days after the yellow fever booster vaccination. The receptors here all came from a man between 18 and 35 years old who received the YFV17D yellow fever vaccine. The CDR3 runs from the conserved cysteine through the conserved F or W. D genes are given only for firm matches. Expanded clones are given a class, and other clones once, few, many or no size at all.

TGTGCCAGCAGTTTAACACCCCGAGGGGGCACCGGGGAGCTGTTTTTT	CASSLTPRGGTGELFF	TRBV27	TRBJ2-2	-	-
TGCGCCAGCAGCCCCTTTCGTCCCGAGGGAGATGGCTACACCTTC	CASSPFRPEGDGYTF	TRBV4-1	TRBJ1-2	-	few
TGTGCCAGCAGCCTCCGCCCTACTAGCGGGGGCACAGATACGCAGTATTTT	CASSLRPTSGGTDTQYF	TRBV7-2	TRBJ2-3	TRBD2	-
TGTGCCAGCAGTGCGGGACTAGGCTACAATGAGCAGTTCTTC	CASSAGLGYNEQFF	TRBV12-3/TRBV12-4	TRBJ2-1	TRBD2	few
TGTGCCAGCAGTGGACTAGCGGGCTCCTACGAGCAGTACTTC	CASSGLAGSYEQYF	TRBV27	TRBJ2-7	TRBD2	-
TGCGCCAGCAGCATCCGGGAACAGACCCACTTCACAGATACGCAGTATTTT	CASSIREQTHFTDTQYF	TRBV5-1	TRBJ2-3	-	many
TGCGCCAGCAGCGGGGTTGAATCCAAAAACATTCAGTACTTC	CASSGVESKNIQYF	TRBV5-1	TRBJ2-4	-	few
TGTGCCAGCAGTCGTCCGGACAGGGACGGGCTTATGAACACTGAAGCTTTCTTT	CASSRPDRDGLMNTEAFF	TRBV2	TRBJ1-1	TRBD1	-
TGTGCCAGCAGCCAACAACAGGGGACCAAAAACATTCAGTACTTC	CASSQQQGTKNIQYF	TRBV3-2	TRBJ2-4	-	-
TGCAGCGGTGACAGGGTCAATGAGCAGTTCTTC	CSGDRVNEQFF	TRBV29-1	TRBJ2-1	TRBD1	-
TGTGCCAGCAGCCGATACTCACAGGGTCCAAAGACCCAGTACTTC	CASSRYSQGPKTQYF	TRBV7-9	TRBJ2-5	-	-
TGTGCCAGCAGTTTGGCCAGGCGTTACGAGCAGTACTTC	CASSLARRYEQYF	TRBV12-3/TRBV12-4	TRBJ2-7	-	few
TGTGCCAGCAGCTTAGGCAGGGGGCAAGAGAATCAGCCCCAGCATTTT	CASSLGRGQENQPQHF	TRBV7-2	TRBJ1-5	TRBD1	-
TGTGCCAGCAGCGTCGGACAGGGGGCGGATGAGCAGTTCTTC	CASSVGQGADEQFF	TRBV9	TRBJ2-1	TRBD1	few
TGTGCCAGCAGACCCGAACTAGCGGCGAGCTCCTACAATGAGCAGTTCTTC	CASRPELAASSYNEQFF	TRBV6-5	TRBJ2-1	TRBD2	-
TGTGCCACCAGCGCCCGACGGGAACAGAACACTGAAGCTTTCTTT	CATSARREQNTEAFF	TRBV15	TRBJ1-1	-	-
TGTGCCACTTCTCTATCGGGTGGCACTGAAGCTTTCTTT	CATSLSGGTEAFF	TRBV27	TRBJ1-1	-	-
TGTGCCAGCAGCCCAATACAGGGGCGCCGCGAGCAGTACTTC	CASSPIQGRREQYF	TRBV27	TRBJ2-7	TRBD1	many
TGTGCCAGCAGCCTTTCTGAGGGGGCGCGGGGCACTGAAGCTTTCTTT	CASSLSEGARGTEAFF	TRBV7-8	TRBJ1-1	TRBD1	-
TGCGCCAGCCGGACAGCTAATAATGAAAAACTGTTTTTT	CASRTANNEKLFF	TRBV4-1	TRBJ1-4	-	-
TGCGCCAGCAGCCAAGATGCCCAGGTCTGGGAGACCCAGTACTTC	CASSQDAQVWETQYF	TRBV4-1	TRBJ2-5	-	few
TGTGCTAGTGGTCCCGGGACAGGGGTTGTCGAGCAGTACTTC	CASGPGTGVVEQYF	TRBV12-5	TRBJ2-7	TRBD1	-
TGTGCCAGCAGCCCGCCGGGGGGGCACTCCTACGAGCAGTACTTC	CASSPPGGHSYEQYF	TRBV4-2	TRBJ2-7	TRBD2	many
TGCGCCAGCAGCCAAGAGGTAATCCACGAGCAGTACTTC	CASSQEVIHEQYF	TRBV4-1	TRBJ2-7	-	-
TGTGCCAGCAGTTACGGACAGCTGAAAGAGACCCAGTACTTC	CASSYGQLKETQYF	TRBV6-2/TRBV6-3	TRBJ2-5	-	many
TGTGCCAGCAGTTTACGGGATTATAATTCACCCCTCCACTTT	CASSLRDYNSPLHF	TRBV27	TRBJ1-6	-	-
TGTGCCACCAGTGCGGGACAGGGCACAGATACGCAGTATTTT	CATSAGQGTDTQYF	TRBV24-1	TRBJ2-3	TRBD1	many
TGCAGCGTTGAAGATAGGACAGGGTACGAGCAGTACTTC	CSVEDRTGYEQYF	TRBV29-1	TRBJ2-7	TRBD1	many
TGCGCCAGCAGCCAAAGTTACATATCTGGGGCCAACGTCCTGACTTTC	CASSQSYISGANVLTF	TRBV4-1	TRBJ2-6	-	few
TGTGCCAGCAGCTCCGGACCCTCGGATACGCAGTATTTT	CASSSGPSDTQYF	TRBV7-6	TRBJ2-3	-	-
TGCGCCAGCAGCTTCGGGCAGGACAACACCGGGGAGCTGTTTTTT	CASSFGQDNTGELFF	TRBV5-1	TRBJ2-2	-	few
TGTGCCAGCAGTTCCGGGGCTCGGCGGTACAATGAGCAGTTCTTC	CASSSGARRYNEQFF	TRBV12-3/TRBV12-4	TRBJ2-1	-	-
TGTGCCAGTAGTATAAAGGGAGAGCAGTACTTC	CASSIKGEQYF	TRBV19	TRBJ2-7	-	-
TGTGCCAGCAGTTACCCGCGACAGGGGCTTTCCGGGGAGCTGTTTTTT	CASSYPRQGLSGELFF	TRBV6-6	TRBJ2-2	TRBD1	-
TGTGCCACCAGTGATCGCACAGATACGCAGTATTTT	CATSDRTDTQYF	TRBV24-1	TRBJ2-3	-	-
TGTGCCACCAGCAGAGGTCTGGGATATGATACGCAGTATTTT	CATSRGLGYDTQYF	TRBV15	TRBJ2-3	-	few